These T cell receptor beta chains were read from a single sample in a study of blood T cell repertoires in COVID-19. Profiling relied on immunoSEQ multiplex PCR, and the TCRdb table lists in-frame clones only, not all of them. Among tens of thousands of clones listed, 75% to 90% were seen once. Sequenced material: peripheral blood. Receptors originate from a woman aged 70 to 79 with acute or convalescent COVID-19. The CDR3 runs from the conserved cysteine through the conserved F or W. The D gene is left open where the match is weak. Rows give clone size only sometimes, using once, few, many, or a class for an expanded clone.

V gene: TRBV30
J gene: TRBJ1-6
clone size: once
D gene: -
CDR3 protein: CAWGGGQNSPLHF
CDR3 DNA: TGTGCCTGGGGGGGCGGGCAAAATTCACCCCTCCACTTT

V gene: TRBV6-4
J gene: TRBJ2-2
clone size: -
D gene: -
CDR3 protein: CASSRQTNENTGELFF
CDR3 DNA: TGTGCCAGCTCCAGACAGACAAATGAGAACACCGGGGAGCTGTTTTTT

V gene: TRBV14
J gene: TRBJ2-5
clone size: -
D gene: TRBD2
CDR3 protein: CASSQGNQAGNPQETQYF
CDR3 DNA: TGTGCCAGCAGCCAAGGGAATCAAGCGGGGAATCCCCAAGAGACCCAGTACTTC

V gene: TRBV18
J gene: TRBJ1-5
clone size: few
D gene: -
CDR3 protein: CASSPVTTSNQPQHF
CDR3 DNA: TGTGCCAGCTCACCAGTGACAACTAGCAATCAGCCCCAGCATTTT

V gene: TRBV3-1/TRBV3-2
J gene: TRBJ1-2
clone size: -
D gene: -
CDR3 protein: CASSQVPGVGGYTF
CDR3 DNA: TGTGCCAGCAGCCAAGTCCCCGGGGTTGGTGGCTACACCTTC

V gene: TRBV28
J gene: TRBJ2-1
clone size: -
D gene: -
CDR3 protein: CASSFRQGTSNEQFF
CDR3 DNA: TGTGCCAGCAGTTTCCGCCAGGGGACCAGCAATGAGCAGTTCTTC

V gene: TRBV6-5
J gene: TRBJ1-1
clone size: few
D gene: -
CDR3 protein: CASSWGHNTEAFF
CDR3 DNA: TGTGCCAGCAGTTGGGGGCACAACACTGAAGCTTTCTTT

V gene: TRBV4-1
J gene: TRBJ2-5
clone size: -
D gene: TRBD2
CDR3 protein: CASSQATSGRSPETQYF
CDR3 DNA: TGCGCCAGCAGCCAAGCGACTAGCGGGAGATCCCCCGAGACCCAGTACTTC

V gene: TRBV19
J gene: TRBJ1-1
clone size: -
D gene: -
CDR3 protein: CASSTQDRGTEAFF
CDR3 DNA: TGTGCCAGTAGTACCCAAGACAGAGGCACTGAAGCTTTCTTT

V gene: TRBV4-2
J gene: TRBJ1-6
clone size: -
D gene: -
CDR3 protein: CASSQDLRRSSYNSPLHF
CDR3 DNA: TGTGCCAGCAGCCAAGATTTGCGGAGGAGCTCCTATAATTCACCCCTCCACTTT

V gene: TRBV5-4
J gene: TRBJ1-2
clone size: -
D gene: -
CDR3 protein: CASSNPGHFGYTF
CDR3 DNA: TGTGCCAGCAGCAACCCGGGACATTTCGGCTACACCTTC

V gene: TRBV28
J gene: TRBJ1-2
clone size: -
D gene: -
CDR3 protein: CASSSHSGDYGYTF
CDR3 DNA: TGTGCCAGCAGTTCCCATTCAGGGGACTATGGCTACACCTTC

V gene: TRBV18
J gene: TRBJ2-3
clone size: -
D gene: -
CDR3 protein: CASSPPDRRLSSTDTQYF
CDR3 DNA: TGTGCCAGCTCACCACCAGACAGGCGACTATCTAGCACAGATACGCAGTATTTT

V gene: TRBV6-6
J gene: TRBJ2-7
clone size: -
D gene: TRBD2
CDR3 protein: CASSPTSVSSYEQYF
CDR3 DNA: TGTGCCAGCAGCCCAACTAGCGTTAGCTCCTACGAGCAGTACTTC

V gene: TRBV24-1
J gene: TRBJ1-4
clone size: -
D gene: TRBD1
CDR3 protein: CATSTGGYEKLFF
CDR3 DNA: TGTGCCACTTCCACAGGGGGCTATGAAAAACTGTTTTTT

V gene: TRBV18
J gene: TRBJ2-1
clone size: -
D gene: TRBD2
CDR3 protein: CASSPGLADYNEQFF
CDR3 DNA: TGTGCCAGCTCACCCGGACTAGCGGACTACAATGAGCAGTTCTTC

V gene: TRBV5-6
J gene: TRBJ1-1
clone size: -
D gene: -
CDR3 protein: CASSFSAGDTEAFF
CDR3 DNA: TGTGCCAGCAGCTTTTCTGCAGGGGACACTGAAGCTTTCTTT

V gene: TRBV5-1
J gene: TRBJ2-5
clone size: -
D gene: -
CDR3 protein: CASSLTGTGETQYF
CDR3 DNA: TGCGCCAGCAGCTTAACCGGGACTGGGGAGACCCAGTACTTC

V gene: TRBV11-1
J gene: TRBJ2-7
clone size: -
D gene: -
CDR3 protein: CASSLVLVGEQYF
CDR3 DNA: TGTGCCAGCAGCTTAGTACTAGTCGGCGAGCAGTACTTC

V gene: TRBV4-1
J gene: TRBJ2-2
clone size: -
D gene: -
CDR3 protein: CASSPGMGAGTGELFF
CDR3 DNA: TGCGCCAGCAGCCCGGGGATGGGGGCCGGCACCGGGGAGCTGTTTTTT

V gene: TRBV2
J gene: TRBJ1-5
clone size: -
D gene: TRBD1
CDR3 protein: CASTLTGTGSQPQHF
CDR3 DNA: TGTGCCAGCACCCTAACCGGGACAGGGAGTCAGCCCCAGCATTTT

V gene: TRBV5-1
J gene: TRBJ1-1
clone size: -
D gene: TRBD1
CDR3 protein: CASSFARGQGAEAFF
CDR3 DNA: TGCGCCAGCAGCTTCGCCCGGGGACAGGGGGCCGAAGCTTTCTTT

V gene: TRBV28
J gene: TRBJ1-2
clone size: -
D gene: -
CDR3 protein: CASSLWSGLTNYGYTF
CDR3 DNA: TGTGCCAGCAGTTTATGGTCGGGGTTAACCAACTATGGCTACACCTTC

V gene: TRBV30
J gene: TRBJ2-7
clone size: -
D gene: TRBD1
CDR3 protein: CAWGSGTGSHEQYF
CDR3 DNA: TGTGCCTGGGGATCCGGGACAGGTTCCCACGAGCAGTACTTC

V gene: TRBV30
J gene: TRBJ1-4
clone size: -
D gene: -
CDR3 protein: CAWSRDGGEKLFF
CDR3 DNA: TGTGCCTGGAGTCGAGATGGAGGTGAAAAACTGTTTTTT

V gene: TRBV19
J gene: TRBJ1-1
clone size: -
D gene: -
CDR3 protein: CASSINLNTEAFF
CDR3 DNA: TGTGCCAGTAGTATCAATTTGAACACTGAAGCTTTCTTT

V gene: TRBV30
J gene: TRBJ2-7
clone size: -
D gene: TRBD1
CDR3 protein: CAWGDSPNEQYF
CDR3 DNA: TGTGCCTGGGGGGACAGCCCCAACGAGCAGTACTTC

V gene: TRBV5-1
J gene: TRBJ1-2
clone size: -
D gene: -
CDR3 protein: CASSVAGDYGYTF
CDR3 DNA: TGCGCCAGCAGCGTCGCAGGGGACTATGGCTACACCTTC

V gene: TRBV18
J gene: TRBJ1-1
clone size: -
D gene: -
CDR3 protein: CASSPPGVGTEAFF
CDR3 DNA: TGTGCCAGCTCACCACCAGGAGTTGGTACTGAAGCTTTCTTT

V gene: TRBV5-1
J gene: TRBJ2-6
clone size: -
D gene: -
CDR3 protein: CASSLGSSGANVLTF
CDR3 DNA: TGCGCCAGCAGCTTGGGCAGCTCTGGGGCCAACGTCCTGACTTTC

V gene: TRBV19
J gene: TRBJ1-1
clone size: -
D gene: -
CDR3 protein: CASDAGTEAFF
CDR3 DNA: TGTGCCAGTGATGCCGGCACTGAAGCTTTCTTT

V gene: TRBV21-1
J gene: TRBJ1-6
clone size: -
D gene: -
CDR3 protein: CASSPLNQARSSYNSPLHF
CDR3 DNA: TGTGCCAGCAGCCCCCTTAACCAAGCACGGAGCTCCTATAATTCACCCCTCCACTTT

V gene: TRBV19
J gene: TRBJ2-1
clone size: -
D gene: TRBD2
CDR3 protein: CASSISVAGGFMSYNEQFF
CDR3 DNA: TGTGCCAGTAGTATTTCGGTAGCGGGGGGGTTTATGTCCTACAATGAGCAGTTCTTC

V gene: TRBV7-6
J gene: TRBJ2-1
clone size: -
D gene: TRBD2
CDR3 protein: CASSGTSGSLNEQFF
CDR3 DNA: TGTGCCAGCAGCGGAACTAGCGGGAGCTTGAATGAGCAGTTCTTC

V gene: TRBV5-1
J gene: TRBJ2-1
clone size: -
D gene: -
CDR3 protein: CASSSESSRYNEQFF
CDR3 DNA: TGCGCCAGCAGCTCGGAAAGTTCGAGGTACAATGAGCAGTTCTTC

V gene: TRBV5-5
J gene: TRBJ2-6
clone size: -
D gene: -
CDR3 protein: CASSPIQGSGANVLTF
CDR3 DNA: TGTGCCAGCAGCCCGATCCAGGGTTCTGGGGCCAACGTCCTGACTTTC

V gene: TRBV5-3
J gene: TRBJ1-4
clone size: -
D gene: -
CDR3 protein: CARSLGQNNEKLFF
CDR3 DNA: TGTGCCAGAAGCTTGGGGCAGAATAATGAAAAACTGTTTTTT

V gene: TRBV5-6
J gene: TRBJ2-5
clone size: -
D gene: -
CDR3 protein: CASSRGTQETQYF
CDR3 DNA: TGTGCCAGCAGCCGCGGCACGCAAGAGACCCAGTACTTC

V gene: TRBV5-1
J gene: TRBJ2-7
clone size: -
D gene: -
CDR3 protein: CASSQPGVSYEQYF
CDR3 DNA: TGCGCCAGCAGCCAGCCAGGGGTCTCCTACGAGCAGTACTTC

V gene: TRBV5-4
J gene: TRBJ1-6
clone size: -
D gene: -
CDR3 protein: CASSRWTEVSYSPLHF
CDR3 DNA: TGTGCCAGCAGTCGTTGGACAGAGGTTTCGTATTCACCCCTCCACTTT

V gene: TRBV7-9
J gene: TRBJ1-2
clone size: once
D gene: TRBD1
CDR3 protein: CASSATGAYGYTF
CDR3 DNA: TGTGCCAGCAGCGCTACAGGGGCCTATGGCTACACCTTC

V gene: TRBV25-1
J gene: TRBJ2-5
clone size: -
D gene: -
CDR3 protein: CASSEQAAQETQYF
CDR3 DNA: TGTGCCAGCAGTGAACAAGCCGCCCAAGAGACCCAGTACTTC

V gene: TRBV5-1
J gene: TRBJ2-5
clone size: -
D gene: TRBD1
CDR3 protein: CASMNTGEETQYF
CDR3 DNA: TGCGCCAGCATGAATACAGGGGAAGAGACCCAGTACTTC

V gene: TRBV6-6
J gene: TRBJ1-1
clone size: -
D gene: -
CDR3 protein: CASSLGGAVNTEAFF
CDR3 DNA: TGTGCCAGCAGTTTGGGAGGGGCGGTGAACACTGAAGCTTTCTTT

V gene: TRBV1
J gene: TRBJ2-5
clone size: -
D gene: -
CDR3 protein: CTSSQTTKLAGGPFGETQYF
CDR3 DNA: TGCACCAGCAGCCAGACTACGAAATTAGCGGGAGGACCCTTTGGGGAGACCCAGTACTTC

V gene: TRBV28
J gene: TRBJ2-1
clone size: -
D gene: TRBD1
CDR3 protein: CASSLLRTGGLDEQFF
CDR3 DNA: TGTGCCAGCAGTCTCCTCCGGACAGGGGGTTTGGATGAGCAGTTCTTC

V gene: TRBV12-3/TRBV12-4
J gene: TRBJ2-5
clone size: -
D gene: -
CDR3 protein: CASTTGFETQYF
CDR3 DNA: TGTGCCAGCACCACAGGGTTTGAGACCCAGTACTTC

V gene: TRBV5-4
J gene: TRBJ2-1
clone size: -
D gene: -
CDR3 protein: CASSLEPSVRNNEQFF
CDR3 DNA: TGTGCCAGCAGCTTGGAGCCTAGCGTAAGAAACAATGAGCAGTTCTTC

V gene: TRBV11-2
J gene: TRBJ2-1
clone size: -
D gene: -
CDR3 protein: CASSLVQGLVFNEQFF
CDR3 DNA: TGTGCCAGCAGCTTAGTTCAGGGGCTGGTATTCAATGAGCAGTTCTTC

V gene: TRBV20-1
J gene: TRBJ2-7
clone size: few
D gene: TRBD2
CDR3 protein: CSASSSGSVYEQYF
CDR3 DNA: TGCAGTGCTAGTTCGAGCGGGAGTGTTTACGAGCAGTACTTC

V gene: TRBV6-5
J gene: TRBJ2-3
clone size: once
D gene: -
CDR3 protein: CASKGVASTDTQYF
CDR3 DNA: TGTGCCAGCAAAGGAGTCGCCAGCACAGATACGCAGTATTTT

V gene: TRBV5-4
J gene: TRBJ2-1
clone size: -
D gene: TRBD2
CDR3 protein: CASSAPGLAGSGEQFF
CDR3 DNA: TGTGCCAGCAGCGCGCCGGGACTAGCGGGGTCGGGTGAGCAGTTCTTC

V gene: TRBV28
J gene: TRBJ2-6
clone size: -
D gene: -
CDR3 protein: CASSLTGSFSVSGANVLTF
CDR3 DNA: TGTGCCAGCAGTTTGACAGGTTCATTCTCCGTCTCTGGGGCCAACGTCCTGACTTTC

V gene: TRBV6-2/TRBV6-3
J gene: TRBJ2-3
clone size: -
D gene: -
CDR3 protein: CASSSQGSSSTDTQYF
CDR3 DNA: TGTGCCAGCAGTAGTCAGGGGTCGTCTAGCACAGATACGCAGTATTTT

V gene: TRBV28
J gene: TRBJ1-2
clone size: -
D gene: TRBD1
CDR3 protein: CASSLFAQGSNYGYTF
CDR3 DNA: TGTGCCAGCAGTTTATTCGCACAGGGGAGCAACTATGGCTACACCTTC

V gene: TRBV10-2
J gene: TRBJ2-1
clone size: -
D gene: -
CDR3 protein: CASSETSYNEQFF
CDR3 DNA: TGCGCCAGCAGTGAGACTAGCTACAATGAGCAGTTCTTC

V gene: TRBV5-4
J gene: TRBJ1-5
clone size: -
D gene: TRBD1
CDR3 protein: CASSNDLTGGNQPQHF
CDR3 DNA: TGTGCCAGCAGCAACGATTTGACAGGGGGGAACCAGCCCCAGCATTTT

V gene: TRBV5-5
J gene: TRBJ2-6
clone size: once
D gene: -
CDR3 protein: CASSLAGGYSGANVLTF
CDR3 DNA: TGTGCCAGCAGCTTGGCCGGCGGGTACTCTGGGGCCAACGTCCTGACTTTC

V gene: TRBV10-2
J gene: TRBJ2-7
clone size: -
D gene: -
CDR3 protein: CAGRTQGSEQYF
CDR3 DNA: TGCGCCGGCAGGACTCAGGGTTCCGAGCAGTACTTC